This T cell receptor beta chain was observed in a study of regulatory T cells in long-lasting Graves disease. This clonotype has a count of ten or more. Building the TCR beta libraries relied on iRepertoire HTBI primers, and CDR3 regions underwent Arm-PCR. MiXCR, applied by TCRdb to the multiplex PCR reads, yields one record per CDR3 protein. The sample carries around 450,000 distinct CDR3 sequences, roughly 15% recorded once. This sample's time point: newly diagnosed GD, antithyroid drugs for less than 3 months. Extracted PBMC RNA gave rise to the TCR library. V was shortened by 6 bases and J by 7 bases, with 10 bases between the two germline ends. The germline V gene has CDR1 SNHLY and CDR2 FYNNEI. The CDR3 runs to 12 residues. This sample was shared with a second study, whose subject was T cells in Graves' hyperthyroidism and ophthalmopathy. Per that paper: Uncontrolled infections, other autoimmune diseases, pregnancy or lactation led to exclusion of patients. First-round RT-PCR targeting the TCR CDR3 was performed with the HTBI primer set.

The chain carries TRBV2 and TRBJ1-5; TRBD1 is a possible D gene (6 bases). This TCR was recovered from a man aged 40-50 years with Graves disease. The starting material was peripheral blood mononuclear cells (PBMCs), obtained at new diagnosis, from a patient treated with antithyroid drugs. The CDR3 loop reads CASRQGEQPQHF. The DNA for the CDR3 is TGTGCCAGCAGACAGGGAGAGCAGCCCCAGCATTTT. Full variable domain (outside the CDR3, taken from reference TRBV2 and TRBJ1-5): EPEVTQTPSHQVTQMGQEVILRCVPISNHLYFYWYRQILGQKVEFLVSFYNNEISEKSEIFDDQFSVERPDGSNFTLKIRSTKLEDSAMYFCASRQGEQPQHFGDGTRLSIL.